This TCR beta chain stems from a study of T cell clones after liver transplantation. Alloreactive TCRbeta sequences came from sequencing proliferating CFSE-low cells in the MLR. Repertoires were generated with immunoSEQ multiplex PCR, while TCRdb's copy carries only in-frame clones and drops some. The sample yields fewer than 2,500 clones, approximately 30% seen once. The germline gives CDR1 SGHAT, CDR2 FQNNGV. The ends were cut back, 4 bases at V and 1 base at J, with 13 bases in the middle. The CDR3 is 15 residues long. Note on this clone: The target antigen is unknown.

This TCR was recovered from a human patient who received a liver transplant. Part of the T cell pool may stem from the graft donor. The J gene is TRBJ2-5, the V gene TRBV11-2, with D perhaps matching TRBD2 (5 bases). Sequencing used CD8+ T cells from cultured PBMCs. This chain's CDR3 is CASSSNGGSQETQYF. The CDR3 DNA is TGTGCCAGCAGCTCCAACGGCGGGTCCCAAGAGACCCAGTACTTC.